This T cell receptor (beta chain) is drawn from a study of OX40 agonist ivuxolimab in advanced cancers. General notes on the study: The costimulatory receptor OX40 (CD134) was targeted by ivuxolimab, a fully human IgG2 agonistic monoclonal antibody. Intravenous ivuxolimab was administered to patients every 2 weeks at six dose levels: 0.01, 0.1, 0.3, 1.5, 3 and 10 mg/kg. Of the approximately 50 dose-escalation patients, hepatocellular carcinoma was present in about 20, melanoma in about 15, renal cell carcinoma in 9 and head and neck cancer in 9. The dose-escalation cohort was around 83% male with a mean age of roughly 60 years, ranging from roughly 23 to 79. Prior anti-PD-1, anti-PD-L1 or anti-CTLA-4 therapy was permitted, and 40% of dose-escalation patients had received checkpoint inhibitors. Partial responses were achieved by three dose-escalation patients, of whom one had hepatocellular carcinoma and two had cutaneous melanoma. Peripheral TCRbeta sequencing aimed to test whether ivuxolimab altered TCR sequence diversity and caused clonal T-cell expansion. The monotherapy dose-escalation portion (N of about 50 patients) of the phase I ivuxolimab trial is reported in the paper.

Results and caveats for the whole study, not just this receptor: Low levels of normalized T-cell clonal expansion were also seen in some patients who did not respond. Antigen specificity was not determined for the clonally expanded peripheral T cells. After ivuxolimab, expanded clones were on average more numerous among CD8+ T cells than among CD4+ T cells. At doses from 0.1 to 3.0 mg/kg, clonal expansion was seen in both CD4+ and CD8+ blood T cells between baseline and week 6. Partial responders in the 0.1-3.0 mg/kg groups had among the lowest normalized peripheral clonal expansion, especially among CD8+ T cells.

Concerning this clone itself: Its antigen is still unknown. The sample holds no much larger clone one base away, and base qualities are not on file.

Patients with a history of autoimmune disease or receiving systemic immunosuppression were excluded from the trial. In every dose cohort, peripheral blood was drawn for TCR sequencing at baseline, cycle 4 day 1, and cycle 7 day 1. Samples were obtained from an open-label, multicenter, first-in-human phase I dose-escalation trial of ivuxolimab. Adults with locally advanced or metastatic melanoma, renal cell, hepatocellular, or head and neck squamous cell carcinoma were enrolled in the trial. Before TCR sequencing, CD4+ and CD8+ T cells were separately sorted from peripheral blood. Genomic DNA was isolated from the sorted cells so that the TCRbeta CDR3 region could be sequenced. TCRbeta CDR3 regions were sequenced using the immunoSEQ Assay. TCRdb obtained this table from immuneACCESS and retained in-frame rearrangements with V and J assigned. These tables miss some clones; where compared with another copy, unresolved V genes account for less than half of the shortfall, and the remainder is unexplained. The sample table shows roughly 54,000 clones, and roughly 81% are seen once. More than 1% of the sample comes from the top ten.

The source was CD4+ or CD8+ T cells sorted from blood, collected in a trial of the OX40 agonist ivuxolimab. This sequence originates from an adult with an advanced solid tumor such as melanoma, head and neck, liver or kidney cancer.

The CDR3 protein is CASSLGSRSVAGELFF. Here is the DNA: TGTGCCAGCAGCCTAGGGTCCCGTAGTGTCGCCGGGGAGCTGTTTTTT. The chain uses TRBV5-4 and TRBJ2-2, with the D gene too uncertain to name. For CDR1 and CDR2, the germline V gene (reference sequence) lists SGHNT and YYREEE. From cysteine to phenylalanine, the CDR3 is 16 amino acids long. CDR3 DNA only is kept here, 48 bases in frame from base 1. Relative to germline, V is 4 bases shorter and J is 6 bases shorter, with 19 bases between their ends. Joined to the reference TRBV5-4 and TRBJ2-2 proteins, this CDR3 gives the full variable domain: ETGVTQSPTHLIKTRGQQVTLRCSSQSGHNTVSWYQQALGQGPQFIFQYYREEENGRGNFPPRFSGLQFPNYSSELNVNALELDDSALYLCASSLGSRSVAGELFFGEGSRLTVL.